These 6 T cell receptor beta chains were all obtained from the same sample, sequenced in a study of low-dose radiotherapy and immunotherapy resistance in tumors. Alpha- and beta-chain coverage of first-strand cDNA came from TRAV- and TRBV-specific primers. A roughly 19-cycle PCR with a constant-region primer and V-primer adapter amplified TCRs. TCRdb recomputed calls from the reads with MiXCR, one row per CDR3 protein. Counted here are more than 45,000 distinct CDR3 sequences, around 27% occurring once; the ten biggest clones make up under 6.5%. Stated time point: before trial treatment. The sequencing used PBMCs, collected before treatment. Receptors were obtained from a male donor with prostate cancer.

The rearrangement joins TRBV20-1 to TRBJ2-1; D is possibly TRBD2 (6 bases). The germline V gene encodes CDR1 DFQATT and CDR2 SNEGSKA (reference sequence). Deletions cut 3 bases from V and 5 bases from J, with 17 bases between. This CDR3 is built from 15 residues. CDR3 amino acids: CSASFSAGRDNEQFF. DNA of the CDR3: TGCAGTGCTAGTTTTTCGGCGGGGAGAGACAATGAGCAGTTCTTC.

This clonotype was observed at least ten times. The chain combines TRBV2 with TRBJ1-2; a weak D match, TRBD1 (5 bases). CDR1 is SNHLY, CDR2 FYNNEI, per germline. The CDR3 is 15 residues long. Trimming removed 3 bases at V and 7 bases at J, with 18 bases between. The CDR3 bases are TGTGCCAGCAGTGATATGGGACTCCAAAAACGTGGCTACACCTTC. Residues: CASSDMGLQKRGYTF.

This clonotype appeared many times. The chain has TRBV27 and TRBJ2-3; 11 bases fit TRBD2. CDR3 length: 13 residues. Germline V CDR1 and CDR2: MNHEY, SMNVEV (reference sequence). J gave up 13 bases and V 7 bases, and 10 bases lay outside the gene matches. CDR3 DNA: TGTGCCAGCAAGGGACTAGCGGCTCTGGAGGAGTATTTT. Translating gives CASKGLAALEEYF.

This clonotype was observed at least ten times. V and J are TRBV5-1 and TRBJ1-6; the D gene is possibly TRBD1 (5 bases). Germline CDR1 is SGHRS and CDR2 is YFSETQ. V gave up 4 bases and J gave up 6 bases, with 11 bases separating them. The CDR3 covers 14 residues. The CDR3 reads CASSRTGGNSPLHF. CDR3 in DNA: TGCGCCAGCAGCAGGACGGGGGGTAATTCACCCCTCCACTTT. The whole variable domain, remainder taken from reference TRBV5-1 and TRBJ1-6, is KAGVTQTPRYLIKTRGQQVTLSCSPISGHRSVSWYQQTPGQGLQFLFEYFSETQRNKGNFPGRFSGRQFSNSRSEMNVSTLELGDSALYLCASSRTGGNSPLHFGNGTRLTVT.

The chain joins TRBV7-9 to TRBJ2-1; D not certain. The CDR3 consists of 17 residues. The germline V gene encodes CDR1 SEHNR and CDR2 FQNEAQ (reference sequence). The V end lost 0 bases, the J end lost 0 bases, and 12 bases lay between the germline ends. Written as DNA, the CDR3 is TGTGCCAGCAGCTTAGCGCTAAGCCTGAGCTCCTACAATGAGCAGTTCTTC. It specifies CASSLALSLSSYNEQFF.

This sequence joins TRBV28 and TRBJ2-7, with a possible D match to TRBD2 (5 bases). The V and J ends lost 8 bases and 3 bases respectively, with 20 bases between them. The CDR3 spans 15 residues. Germline V lookup: CDR1 MDHEN, CDR2 SYDVKM. In DNA form, the CDR3 reads TGTGCCAGCGTCCTTGCTCGACCAGCGGTCTACGAGCAGTACTTC. Its translation is CASVLARPAVYEQYF.